This T cell receptor beta chain was captured in a study of cytomegalovirus exposure and HLA in healthy donors. Regarding this clone: Antigen: not known.

Study-level findings and limits: A few of the chains that were CMV-associated were confirmed in vitro to be specific for CMV antigens. Later on, analysis showed that most CMV-associated TCR beta chains appeared to be HLA-restricted. What a later analysis showed was that several of the most significant clusters appeared linked to common viral pathogens. The classifier reportedly diagnosed cytomegalovirus status with high specificity and sensitivity.

Both 60 Vbeta primers and 13 Jbeta primers went into the PCR. Only in-frame clones appear in the TCRdb table, and some are missing; sequencing was by immunoSEQ multiplex PCR. The sample has fewer than 120,000 clones; 60% to 85% are singletons. This CDR3 contains 13 residues. Trimming left V 8 bases short and J 6 bases short, with 15 bases between. Per the germline V gene, CDR1 is LNHDA and CDR2 is SQIVND (reference sequence). The sample consisted of PBMCs. The sequence was obtained from a woman aged 60-75 years in good health and CMV-seropositive. The chain combines TRBV19 with TRBJ2-3; TRBD1 might be the D (6 bases). Written as DNA, the CDR3 is TGTGCCAGTCGACGAACAGGGACGGATACGCAGTATTTT. It encodes CASRRTGTDTQYF.